The 23 T cell receptor beta chains below come from one sample, sequenced in a study of T cells in Graves' hyperthyroidism and ophthalmopathy. The investigators amplified TCR beta CDR3 regions from RNA transcripts. The TCR CDR3 was amplified in a first-round RT-PCR using the HTBI primer set. From the multiplex PCR reads, TCRdb called clonotypes with MiXCR, one entry per CDR3 protein. The repertoire holds approximately 630,000 distinct CDR3 sequences, with 15% to 20% as singletons. Sequenced sample: blood. The receptors here all came from a woman younger than 45 with Graves' hyperthyroidism.

This clonotype was observed many times. The CDR3 DNA reads as TGCAGCGTTGAAGGGTCCACCGGGGAGCTGTTTTTT. Translating gives CSVEGSTGELFF. The chain combines TRBV29-1 with TRBJ2-2; D unclear. The CDR3 contains 12 residues. The V gene's germline CDR1 is SQVTM and CDR2 ANQGSEA. Trimming stripped 1 base from V and 4 bases from J, with 4 bases between.

This clonotype was recorded a few times. The rearrangement links TRBV7-9 to TRBJ1-1; no definite D call. The V end was cut by 3 bases, the J end by 6 bases, with 14 bases between. Germline CDR1 SEHNR, CDR2 FQNEAQ (reference sequence). This CDR3 is built from 14 residues. The CDR3, as DNA: TGTGCCAGCAGCTTTAATCCCTCAGCGGCTGAAGCTTTCTTT. Protein: CASSFNPSAAEAFF.

This clonotype has a count of ten or more. The CDR3 DNA sequence: TGTGCCAGCAGCCCAGGGGGCCAGCAAGGAAACACCATATATTTT. Translated, it gives CASSPGGQQGNTIYF. The gene calls are TRBV28 and TRBJ1-3, with 8 nucleotides matching TRBD1. V shed 6 bases and J 4 bases; nucleotides not matched to a gene: 8. Germline V CDR1 and CDR2: MDHEN, SYDVKM. The length of the CDR3 is 15 residues. Full variable domain (outside the CDR3, taken from reference TRBV28 and TRBJ1-3): DVKVTQSSRYLVKRTGEKVFLECVQDMDHENMFWYRQDPGLGLRLIYFSYDVKMKEKGDIPEGYSVSREKKERFSLILESASTNQTSMYLCASSPGGQQGNTIYFGEGSWLTVV.

This chain joins TRBV7-2 and TRBJ2-7; D not resolved. CDR1 and CDR2 (germline): SGHTA, FQGNSA. The CDR3 contains 12 residues. V was clipped by 3 bases and J by 1 base, with 4 bases between them. This CDR3 reads CASSFLSYEQYF. In nucleotides, the CDR3 is TGTGCCAGCAGCTTTCTTTCCTACGAGCAGTACTTC.

The V and J genes are TRBV27 and TRBJ2-3; perhaps TRBD2 as D (5 bases). The CDR3 loop spans 15 amino acids. Trimming shortened V by 2 bases and J by 2 bases, and 11 bases separated the two germline ends. Germline values: CDR1 MNHEY, CDR2 SMNVEV (reference sequence). CDR3 region: CASSLEGGYTDTQYF. CDR3 DNA: TGTGCCAGCAGTTTAGAGGGCGGATACACAGATACGCAGTATTTT.

Points on this clonotype: A clone one base away is much larger, so this may be a read error. Written as DNA, the CDR3 is TGTGCCAGCAGCCCGGGGGTAGCCCACAATGAGCAGTTCTTC. Residues: CASSPGVAHNEQFF. The chain recombines TRBV12-3 or TRBV12-4 with TRBJ2-1; D might be TRBD2 (6 bases). The ends were cut back, 6 bases at V and 5 bases at J, with 14 bases in the middle. The CDR3 loop spans 14 amino acids.

CDR3 DNA: TGTGCCAGCTGGGGGTCTTTTGGCTCTGGAAACACCATATATTTT. Its translation: CASWGSFGSGNTIYF. The chain employs TRBV6-1 and TRBJ1-3, with D perhaps matching TRBD1 (5 bases). The CDR3 runs to 15 residues. Germline V gene data show CDR1 as MNHNS and CDR2 as SASEGT. The ends were cut back, 8 bases at V and 0 bases at J, with 14 bases in the middle.

At least ten counts were recorded for this clonotype. This chain connects TRBV30 to TRBJ2-6; D not resolved. This CDR3 region has 15 residues. In germline, CDR1 is GTSNPN, CDR2 SVGIG (reference sequence). V was pared by 0 bases and J by 1 base, with 7 bases between. The CDR3 protein is CAWSVQGSGANVLTF. Written as DNA, the CDR3 is TGTGCCTGGAGTGTACAAGGTTCTGGGGCCAACGTCCTGACTTTC.

The gene calls are TRBV4-2 and TRBJ2-7; perhaps D is TRBD1 or TRBD2 (6 bases each). CDR1 and CDR2 from the germline V gene are LGHNA and YNFKEQ. CDR3 size: 15 residues. The V and J ends lost 0 bases and 10 bases respectively, with 19 bases between them. The CDR3 region is CASSQESFGGYVQYF. The CDR3 DNA reads as TGTGCCAGCAGCCAAGAATCGTTCGGGGGCTACGTACAGTACTTC.

The chain joins TRBV20-1 to TRBJ2-5; TRBD2 agrees at 12 bases. Germline V gene sequence: CDR1 DFQATT, CDR2 SNEGSKA (reference sequence). The CDR3 has 15 residues. Trimming at V came to 2 bases and at J to 5 bases, leaving 6 bases not matched to a gene. The CDR3 loop is CSARTSLAGGETQYF. The CDR3 nucleotides are TGCAGTGCTAGAACGAGTCTAGCGGGAGGGGAGACCCAGTACTTC.

Turning to this clonotype: One end of the junction fails to match germline, which may point to a read error. The rearrangement links TRBV12-3 or TRBV12-4 to TRBJ2-1; TRBD2 aligns across 7 bases. This CDR3 has 15 amino acids. The CDR3, as DNA: TGTGCCAGCGGTTTACGACTAGCAGCCTACAATGAGCAGTTCTTC. This codes for CASGLRLAAYNEQFF.

This clonotype was found many times. The rearrangement joins TRBV6-1 to TRBJ2-3; 7 bases are shared with TRBD2. CDR1 is MNHNS and CDR2 is SASEGT in the germline V gene. This CDR3 is built from 15 residues. J lost 3 bases, V lost 5 bases, and 8 bases had no gene match. The CDR3 spells CASSYTAGATDTQYF. CDR3 in DNA: TGTGCCAGCAGTTATACGGCGGGAGCGACAGATACGCAGTATTTT.

This clonotype was seen a handful of times. The J gene is TRBJ2-5, the V gene TRBV2, with 12 bases lining up with TRBD1. Trimming removed 6 bases from V and 4 bases from J; junction bases left unmatched: 6. CDR1 and CDR2 (germline): SNHLY, FYNNEI. This CDR3 is 15 amino acids long. CDR3 region: CASRGQGARRETQYF. The CDR3 DNA reads TGTGCCAGCAGGGGACAGGGGGCGCGTAGAGAGACCCAGTACTTC.

The sample holds many counts of this clonotype. This rearrangement joins TRBV28 to TRBJ2-5, with TRBD2 as a possible D gene (6 bases). V was trimmed by 5 bases and J by 2 bases, leaving 15 bases between them. The CDR3 is 15 residues long. Germline-derived CDR1 and CDR2 are MDHEN and SYDVKM. The CDR3 nucleotides are TGTGCCAGCAGTCCTGTGGGACTGACTCAAGAGACCCAGTACTTC. Amino acids: CASSPVGLTQETQYF. Variable domain in full (rest from reference TRBV28 and TRBJ2-5): DVKVTQSSRYLVKRTGEKVFLECVQDMDHENMFWYRQDPGLGLRLIYFSYDVKMKEKGDIPEGYSVSREKKERFSLILESASTNQTSMYLCASSPVGLTQETQYFGPGTRLLVL.

The CDR3 is CASTAGALREQYF. The CDR3 nucleotides read TGTGCCAGCACGGCGGGAGCTCTTCGGGAGCAGTACTTC. The chain joins TRBV6-1 to TRBJ2-7, with 7 bases aligning to TRBD2. Germline V lookup: CDR1 MNHNS, CDR2 SASEGT. CDR3 length equals 13 residues. V lost 7 bases and J lost 7; bases outside the gene matches: 10.

The chain joins TRBV10-3 to TRBJ1-5, with TRBD1 matching 9 bases. The CDR3 is 16 residues long. CDR1 is ENHRY and CDR2 is SYGVKD in the germline V gene. J was trimmed by 3 bases and V by 0 bases; bases with no gene match: 3. The CDR3 DNA reads as TGTGCCATCAGTGAGTCCGGGACAGGGTACAATCAGCCCCAGCATTTT. It encodes CAISESGTGYNQPQHF.

This clonotype was counted between two and nine times. V gene TRBV27 combines with J gene TRBJ2-2; no firm D call. The ends were cut back, 3 bases at V and 4 bases at J, with 6 bases in the middle. This CDR3 is built from 13 residues. Germline V gene data show CDR1 as MNHEY and CDR2 as SMNVEV (reference sequence). The CDR3, as DNA: TGTGCCAGCAGTTTGATCCGCACCGGGGAGCTGTTTTTT. This gives the protein CASSLIRTGELFF.

This clonotype is a singleton in its sample. This chain connects TRBV20-1 to TRBJ1-2; 8 nucleotides align to TRBD1. V lost 4 bases to trimming and J lost 5 bases; unmatched junction nucleotides: 9. The germline V gene has CDR1 DFQATT and CDR2 SNEGSKA (reference sequence). The CDR3 is made up of 14 amino acids. Here the CDR3 reads CSATPGGGSYGYTF. The CDR3 DNA reads as TGCAGTGCTACCCCAGGGGGCGGGTCGTATGGCTACACCTTC.

The CDR3 loop reads CASRSPGFRVTF. The CDR3 region has the DNA TGTGCCAGCAGGTCCCCGGGGTTTCGAGTCACCTTC. V usage is TRBV6-1 and J usage is TRBJ1-2; no clear D. The germline V gene encodes CDR1 MNHNS and CDR2 SASEGT. This CDR3 has 12 amino acids. V was pared by 6 bases and J by 13 bases, with 18 bases between.

The chain carries TRBV30 and TRBJ1-1; no clear D gene. With 0 bases removed from V and 1 base from J, the gap between germline ends came to 3 bases. The CDR3 is 12 amino acids. The V gene's germline CDR1 is GTSNPN and CDR2 SVGIG (reference sequence). CDR3 coding DNA: TGTGCCTGGAGTGTGCGGAACACTGAAGCTTTCTTT. The encoded protein is CAWSVRNTEAFF.

J is TRBJ1-4 and V is TRBV27; no reliable D call. V was pared by 1 base and J by 8 bases, with 5 bases between. Germline lookup yields CDR1 MNHEY and CDR2 SMNVEV (reference sequence). This CDR3 comprises 12 residues. The CDR3 loop is CASSLLGEKLFF. The CDR3 region has the DNA TGTGCCAGCAGTTTATTAGGCGAAAAACTGTTTTTT.

This clonotype is a singleton in its sample. This CDR3 is CASSLSVYTVAMETQYF. DNA of the CDR3: TGTGCCAGCAGCTTATCAGTATATACAGTGGCTATGGAGACCCAGTACTTC. V and J are TRBV7-9 and TRBJ2-5; D is unresolved. V shed 2 bases and J shed 5 bases, with 21 bases lying between them. CDR3 length: 17 residues. Germline CDR1 SEHNR, CDR2 FQNEAQ (reference sequence).

This clonotype showed up many times. The chain links TRBV7-2 to TRBJ2-1; 7 bases line up with TRBD1. Trimming took 4 bases from V and 11 from J; bases not matched to a gene: 11. The CDR3 contains 14 residues. CDR1 and CDR2 from the germline V gene are SGHTA and FQGNSA. The DNA of the CDR3 is TGTGCCAGCAGCTCTGGGACAGTTACAATGAAGCAGTTCTTC. It codes for CASSSGTVTMKQFF.